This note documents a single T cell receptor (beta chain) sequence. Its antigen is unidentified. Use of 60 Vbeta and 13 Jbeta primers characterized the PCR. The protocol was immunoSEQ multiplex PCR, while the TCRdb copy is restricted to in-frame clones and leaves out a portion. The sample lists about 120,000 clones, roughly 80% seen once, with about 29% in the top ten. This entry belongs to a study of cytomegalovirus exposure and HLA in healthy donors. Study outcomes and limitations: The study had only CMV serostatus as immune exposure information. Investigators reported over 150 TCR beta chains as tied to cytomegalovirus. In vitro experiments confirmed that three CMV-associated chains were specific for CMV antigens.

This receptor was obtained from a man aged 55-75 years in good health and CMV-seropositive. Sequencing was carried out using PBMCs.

CDR3 sequence: CASSSRLAGTYEQYF. The CDR3 bases are TGTGCCAGCAGTTCGCGACTAGCGGGGACCTACGAGCAGTACTTC. The J gene is TRBJ2-7, the V gene TRBV6-5, with 11 positions matching TRBD2. Trimming removed 4 bases from V and 2 bases from J; junction bases left unmatched: 4. CDR1 is MNHEY and CDR2 is SVGAGI in the germline V gene. The CDR3 is 15 residues long.